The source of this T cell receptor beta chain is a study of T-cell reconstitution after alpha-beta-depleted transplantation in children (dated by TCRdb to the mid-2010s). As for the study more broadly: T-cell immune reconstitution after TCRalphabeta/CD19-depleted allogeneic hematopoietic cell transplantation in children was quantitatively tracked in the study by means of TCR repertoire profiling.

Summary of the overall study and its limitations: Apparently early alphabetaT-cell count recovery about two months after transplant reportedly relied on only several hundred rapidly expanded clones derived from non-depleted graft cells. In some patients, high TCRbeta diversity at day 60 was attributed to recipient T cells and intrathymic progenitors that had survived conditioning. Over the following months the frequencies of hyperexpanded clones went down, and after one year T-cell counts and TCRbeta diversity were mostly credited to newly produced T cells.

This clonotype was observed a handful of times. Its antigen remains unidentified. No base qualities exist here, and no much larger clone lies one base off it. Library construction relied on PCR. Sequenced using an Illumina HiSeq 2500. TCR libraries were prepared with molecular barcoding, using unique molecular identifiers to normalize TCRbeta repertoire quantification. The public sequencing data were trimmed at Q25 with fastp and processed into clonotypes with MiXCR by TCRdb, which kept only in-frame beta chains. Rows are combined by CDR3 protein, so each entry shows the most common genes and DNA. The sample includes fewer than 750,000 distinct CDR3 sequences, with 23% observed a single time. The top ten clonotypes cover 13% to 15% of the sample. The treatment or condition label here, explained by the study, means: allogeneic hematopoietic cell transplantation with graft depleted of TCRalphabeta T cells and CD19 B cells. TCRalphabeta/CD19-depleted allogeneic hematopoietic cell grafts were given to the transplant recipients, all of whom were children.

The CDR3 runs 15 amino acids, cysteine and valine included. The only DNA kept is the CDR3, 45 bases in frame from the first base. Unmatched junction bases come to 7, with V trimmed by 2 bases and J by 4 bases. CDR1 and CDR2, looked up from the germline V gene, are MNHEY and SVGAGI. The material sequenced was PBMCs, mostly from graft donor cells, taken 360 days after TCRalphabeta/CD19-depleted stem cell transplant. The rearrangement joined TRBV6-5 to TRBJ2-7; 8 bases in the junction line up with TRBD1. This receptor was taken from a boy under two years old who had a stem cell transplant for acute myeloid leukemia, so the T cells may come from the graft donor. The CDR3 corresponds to CASSYGQGGVYEQYV. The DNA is TGTGCCAGCAGTTACGGACAGGGAGGAGTGTACGAGCAGTACGTC.